One sample yielded the 13 T cell receptor beta chains listed below, sequenced in a study of CD8 T cells in ankylosing spondylitis (dated by TCRdb to 2016 to 2017). Broad study findings and their caveats: A TCR beta motif of about 8 highly homologous amino acid variants appeared characteristic of blood from ankylosing spondylitis patients.

What these receptors recognize is not known. The library relied on 5' RACE. The instrument was an Illumina HiSeq 2500. TCRdb applied fastp at Q25 and MiXCR to the public reads, then kept only in-frame beta chains. Under each unique CDR3 protein, matching rows form one entry showing the most common genes and DNA. The sample has fewer than 400,000 distinct CDR3 sequences on record, 20% to 25% of them singletons. The ten biggest clones cover about a sixth of the sample. The material sequenced was blood, either unsorted or a sorted T cell fraction (not recorded which). The source of these receptors is a male donor with ankylosing spondylitis.

The chain links TRBV5-1 to TRBJ2-1; D unclear. Trimming cost V 4 bases and J 0 bases, with 14 bases left between them. Germline V gene sequence: CDR1 SGHRS, CDR2 YFSETQ. The CDR3 covers 16 residues. The CDR3 nucleotides are TGCGCCAGCAGCCCTTCCGCGTCAAGCTCCTACAATGAGCAGTTCTTC. Protein: CASSPSASSSYNEQFF.

This clonotype was seen a few times. This chain uses TRBV6-1 with TRBJ2-7, with TRBD2 matching over 10 bases. CDR1 MNHNS and CDR2 SASEGT come from the germline V gene. The CDR3 runs 15 residues. The V gene end was trimmed by 6 bases and the J gene end by 3 bases; junction bases not matched to a gene: 8. This CDR3 is CASSHTSGINYEQYF. CDR3 DNA sequence: TGTGCCAGCAGCCACACTAGCGGGATAAACTACGAGCAGTACTTC.

This clonotype was seen only a few times. V is TRBV6-1 and J is TRBJ2-1, with 8 bases matching TRBD2. V was clipped by 5 bases and J by 6 bases; unmatched bases: 6. Germline CDR1 MNHNS, CDR2 SASEGT. This CDR3 is built from 14 residues. CDR3 protein: CASSSGSLGNEQFF. The DNA of the CDR3 is TGTGCCAGCAGTAGCGGGAGTTTAGGCAATGAGCAGTTCTTC.

A few counts support this clonotype. The V and J genes are TRBV4-2 and TRBJ1-3, with a possible D match to TRBD1 (5 bases). V was pared by 0 bases and J by 3 bases, with 6 bases between. Germline V lookup: CDR1 LGHNA, CDR2 YNFKEQ. CDR3 length equals 14 residues. The CDR3 loop reads CASSQEGDGNTIYF. The CDR3 coding sequence is TGTGCCAGCAGCCAAGAGGGGGATGGAAACACCATATATTTT.

The genes are TRBV19 and TRBJ2-2; D gene uncertain. Germline lookup yields CDR1 LNHDA and CDR2 SQIVND (reference sequence). The CDR3 covers 17 residues. Trimming took 3 bases from V and 7 from J, leaving 21 bases between them. The CDR3 nucleotides are TGTGCCAGTAGTATTTGGCCCAGAAGCAGGACCCTCGGGGAGCTGTTTTTT. This encodes CASSIWPRSRTLGELFF. Drawing the rest from reference TRBV19 and TRBJ2-2, the complete variable domain is DGGITQSPKYLFRKEGQNVTLSCEQNLNHDAMYWYRQDPGQGLRLIYYSQIVNDFQKGDIAEGYSVSREKKESFPLTVTSAQKNPTAFYLCASSIWPRSRTLGELFFGEGSRLTVL.

This chain uses TRBV20-1 with TRBJ2-4; a weak D match, TRBD1 (6 bases). The CDR3 runs 16 residues. V was pared by 1 base and J by 5 bases, with 18 bases between. Germline CDR1 is DFQATT and CDR2 is SNEGSKA (reference sequence). CDR3 amino acids: CSARVVQGISQNIQYF. The DNA for the CDR3 is TGCAGTGCTAGAGTAGTGCAGGGGATCAGCCAAAACATTCAGTACTTC.

The chain links TRBV20-1 to TRBJ2-3; D is undetermined. The CDR3 consists of 15 residues. V lost 3 bases to trimming and J lost 1 base, with 14 bases between them. CDR1 is DFQATT and CDR2 is SNEGSKA in the germline V gene (reference sequence). CDR3 in DNA: TGCAGTGCTAGCCCTCCGGTTGGTCGCACAGATACGCAGTATTTT. This codes for CSASPPVGRTDTQYF.

The CDR3 DNA reads TGCGCCAGCAGCTTGGCCACAGGAGGAGGAACCTACGAGCAGTACTTC. Its protein product is CASSLATGGGTYEQYF. This chain connects TRBV5-1 to TRBJ2-7; D tentatively reads TRBD1 or TRBD2 (5 bases each). CDR3 length: 16 residues. The ends were cut back, 0 bases at V and 2 bases at J, with 15 bases in the middle. Germline V gene data show CDR1 as SGHRS and CDR2 as YFSETQ.

The CDR3 nucleotides are TGTGCCAGCAGGCCGACTGGGGCTCCTAACGAGCAGTACTTC. It codes for CASRPTGAPNEQYF. This chain connects TRBV28 to TRBJ2-7, with D possibly TRBD1 on 5 matching bases. CDR1 MDHEN and CDR2 SYDVKM come from the germline V gene. The CDR3 length is 14 residues. V was cut by 6 bases and J by 5 bases, with 17 bases left in between.

The CDR3 is CASSQALAASTDTQYF. The CDR3 coding sequence is TGTGCCAGCAGCCAAGCCTTAGCGGCAAGCACAGATACGCAGTATTTT. The chain employs TRBV3-1 and TRBJ2-3; maybe TRBD2 (6 bases). V lost 1 base and J lost 0, with 11 bases in between. The germline V gene encodes CDR1 LGHDT and CDR2 YNNKEL (reference sequence). This CDR3 region has 16 residues.

The chain combines TRBV14 with TRBJ2-3, with D tentatively TRBD2 (5 bases). The V end was cut by 0 bases, the J end by 4 bases, with 11 bases between. This CDR3 has 15 amino acids. From germline, CDR1 is SGHDN and CDR2 FVKESK. CDR3 region: CASSQEPEVPDTQYF. CDR3 sequence (DNA): TGTGCCAGCAGCCAAGAACCGGAGGTCCCAGATACGCAGTATTTT.

The chain employs TRBV29-1 and TRBJ1-2; weak D call: TRBD1 (6 bases). CDR1 is SQVTM, CDR2 ANQGSEA, per germline. The CDR3 is 14 amino acids. V lost 1 base, J lost 3 bases, and 12 bases lay in between. The CDR3 sequence: CSVEGFEGDYGYTF. CDR3 nucleotides: TGCAGCGTTGAAGGGTTTGAGGGGGACTATGGCTACACCTTC.

This clonotype appeared a few times. The genes are TRBV5-1 and TRBJ1-6; 11 nucleotides line up with TRBD1. The V segment lost 0 bases and the J segment 10 bases; nucleotides outside the gene matches: 6. CDR3 length: 16 amino acids. CDR1 and CDR2 from the germline V gene are SGHRS and YFSETQ. CDR3 region: CASSLAGQGGGSPLHF. CDR3 DNA sequence: TGCGCCAGCAGCTTGGCGGGACAGGGGGGAGGATCACCCCTCCACTTT.